The 21 T cell receptor beta chains below all came from one sample that was sequenced in a study of radiation and T cells in renal cell carcinoma. The treatment here: treatment-naive control, cytoreductive nephrectomy. The repertoire was sequenced with immunoSEQ multiplex PCR; TCRdb's copy has only in-frame clones and lacks some. This sample has about 16,000 clones; about 53% occur once, and the top ten carry about 9%. The source was tumor tissue, collected from a patient whose treatment was nephrectomy without radiotherapy. These receptors were taken from a man aged 40-49 years with renal cell carcinoma.

This clone has just a few counts. The chain recombines TRBV10-2 with TRBJ2-7; 9 positions match TRBD1. J lost 6 bases, V lost 3 bases, and 6 bases had no gene match. This CDR3 spans 14 amino acids. Germline values: CDR1 WSHSY, CDR2 SAAADI. CDR3 DNA: TGCGCCAGCAGTGACTTGGGACAGGGCCCCGAGCAGTACTTC. Its translation is CASSDLGQGPEQYF.

This clone has only a few counts. The chain links TRBV30 to TRBJ2-4; D is perhaps TRBD1 or TRBD2 (5 bases each). The CDR3 spans 15 residues. Trimming left V 3 bases short and J 1 base short, with 13 bases between. Germline CDR1 and CDR2: GTSNPN and SVGIG (reference sequence). The CDR3 bases are TGTGCCTGGAGGCCCGGGGCCTTGGCCAAAAACATTCAGTACTTC. Translated, it gives CAWRPGALAKNIQYF.

The rearrangement joins TRBV7-9 to TRBJ2-2; 7 nucleotides align to TRBD2. The CDR3 has 19 amino acids. Looked up from germline, CDR1 is SEHNR and CDR2 is FQNEAQ (reference sequence). J gave up 4 bases and V 3 bases, and 17 bases lay outside the gene matches. The CDR3, as DNA: TGTGCCAGCAGCTTTCCGACGAGACTAGCTATAACGGGCACCGGGGAGCTGTTTTTT. Residues: CASSFPTRLAITGTGELFF.

This clone is categorized as medium-sized. The chain joins TRBV10-3 to TRBJ1-1, with 7 bases identical to TRBD1. V shed 6 bases and J 1 base; nucleotides not matched to a gene: 5. This CDR3 comprises 14 residues. Germline V gene sequence: CDR1 ENHRY, CDR2 SYGVKD. DNA for the CDR3: TGTGCCATCAGAAGGACAGGAGAGAACACTGAAGCTTTCTTT. Residues: CAIRRTGENTEAFF.

The chain recombines TRBV7-8 with TRBJ1-5; D gene unclear. Germline lookup yields CDR1 SGHVS and CDR2 FQNEAQ. The ends were cut back, 2 bases at V and 3 bases at J, with 17 bases in the middle. This CDR3 has 17 residues. The CDR3 DNA reads TGTGCCAGCAGCTTAAATAGTCGGGCTATCCTCAATCAGCCCCAGCATTTT. It codes for CASSLNSRAILNQPQHF.

This chain links TRBV6-5 with TRBJ1-2; a possible D gene is TRBD1 (5 bases). The ends were cut back, 4 bases at V and 3 bases at J, with 12 bases in the middle. This CDR3 has 14 amino acids. The germline gives CDR1 MNHEY, CDR2 SVGAGI. This chain's CDR3 is CASSSLEGHYGYTF. CDR3 DNA sequence: TGTGCCAGCAGTTCCTTGGAGGGGCACTATGGCTACACCTTC.

The chain recombines TRBV7-2 with TRBJ2-7; TRBD1 agrees at 10 bases. The germline V gene encodes CDR1 SGHTA and CDR2 FQGNSA. This CDR3 comprises 13 residues. With 3 bases clipped from V and 6 bases from J, the junction kept 2 bases outside the gene matches. CDR3 DNA: TGTGCCAGCAGCTTTTGGACAGGGGGCGAGCAGTACTTC. It translates to CASSFWTGGEQYF.

CDR3 coding DNA: TGCGCCAGCAGCTTGAATTTCCCCGCAGGCCTGAACACTGAAGCTTTCTTT. This gives the protein CASSLNFPAGLNTEAFF. This rearrangement joins TRBV5-1 to TRBJ1-1; no clear D gene. The germline gives CDR1 SGHRS, CDR2 YFSETQ. There are 17 residues in the CDR3. V gave up 1 base and J gave up 0 bases, with 16 bases separating them.

The gene calls are TRBV19 and TRBJ1-5; D might be TRBD1 (6 bases). Between the trimmed V and J ends, which lost 6 bases and 6 bases, there was a span of 15 bases. This CDR3 region has 14 residues. The germline V gene has CDR1 LNHDA and CDR2 SQIVND (reference sequence). The CDR3 DNA reads TGTGCCAGTAGACCCCCCGCAGGGGTTCAGCCCCAGCATTTT. This codes for CASRPPAGVQPQHF.

This sequence joins TRBV4-1 and TRBJ2-3, with TRBD2 identical over 12 bases. The CDR3 sequence is 16 residues long. V was clipped by 1 base and J by 7 bases; unmatched bases: 6. Germline V gene data show CDR1 as MGHRA and CDR2 as YSYEKL. The CDR3 loop reads CASSQGSSGGAYTQYF. As DNA, the CDR3 is TGCGCCAGCAGCCAAGGGTCTAGCGGGGGGGCCTATACGCAGTATTTT.

The CDR3 coding sequence is TGTGCCAGCAGTTTAAGGGACGGAATCTACGAGCAGTACTTC. Translated: CASSLRDGIYEQYF. The chain carries TRBV27 and TRBJ2-7; possibly TRBD1 or TRBD2 for D (5 bases each). Trimming shortened V by 2 bases and J by 3 bases, and 11 bases separated the two germline ends. This CDR3 has 14 amino acids. Germline CDR1 MNHEY, CDR2 SMNVEV (reference sequence).

This clone counts as medium-sized. The rearrangement uses TRBV29-1 and TRBJ2-7, with unresolved D. CDR1 is SQVTM and CDR2 is ANQGSEA in the germline V gene. CDR3 length equals 12 residues. Trimming pared 0 bases from V and 5 bases from J, leaving 8 bases between. This CDR3 is CSVEDLRDEQYF. The CDR3 DNA follows: TGCAGCGTTGAAGATCTAAGGGACGAGCAGTACTTC.

This clone came up a few times. The chain uses TRBV5-5 and TRBJ1-3; D is unresolved. V was cut by 2 bases and J by 7 bases, with 10 bases left in between. This CDR3 is built from 13 residues. Germline V gene sequence: CDR1 SGHKS, CDR2 YYEKEE (reference sequence). The CDR3 bases are TGTGCCAGCAGCTTAGGAGGAGGGAACACCATATATTTT. It codes for CASSLGGGNTIYF.

The chain uses TRBV14 and TRBJ2-7; D is possibly TRBD1 (6 bases). V dropped 4 bases and J dropped 2 bases, with 18 bases sitting between them. The CDR3 is 16 residues long. The V gene's germline CDR1 is SGHDN and CDR2 FVKESK. CDR3 DNA: TGTGCCAGCAGCCTTCGTGAAGGACAGCGAACCTACGAGCAGTACTTC. This gives the protein CASSLREGQRTYEQYF.

This clone has a handful of counts. This chain joins TRBV18 and TRBJ1-3; D is unresolved. The germline gives CDR1 KGHSH, CDR2 LQKENI. V lost 3 bases and J 7 bases, leaving 10 bases between the germline ends. The CDR3 has 13 residues. The CDR3 is CASSPPAWNTIYF. In DNA, the CDR3 is TGTGCCAGCTCACCCCCTGCTTGGAACACCATATATTTT.

This clone was seen only a few times. This CDR3 is CASSLVGQPQHF. The CDR3 DNA sequence: TGTGCCAGCAGCCTAGTCGGTCAGCCCCAGCATTTT. The gene calls are TRBV5-6 and TRBJ1-5; no firm D call. This CDR3 has 12 amino acids. The germline gives CDR1 SGHDT, CDR2 YYEEEE. V dropped 4 bases and J dropped 6 bases, with 8 bases sitting between them. Combining the CDR3 with reference TRBV5-6 and TRBJ1-5 gives the whole variable domain DAGVTQSPTHLIKTRGQQVTLRCSPKSGHDTVSWYQQALGQGPQFIFQYYEEEERQRGNFPDRFSGHQFPNYSSELNVNALLLGDSALYLCASSLVGQPQHFGDGTRLSIL.

This clone counts as medium-sized. The rearrangement uses TRBV5-6 and TRBJ1-6; TRBD1 aligns across 7 bases. This CDR3 is built from 15 residues. Germline lookup yields CDR1 SGHDT and CDR2 YYEEEE. V lost 0 bases, J lost 10 bases, and 7 bases stayed unmatched. The CDR3 sequence: CASSLVRQGDSPLHF. The CDR3 region has the DNA TGTGCCAGCAGCTTGGTGAGACAGGGTGACTCACCCCTCCACTTT.

This sequence joins TRBV25-1 and TRBJ1-1; D is possibly TRBD1 (6 bases). V was pared by 6 bases and J by 4 bases, with 15 bases between. From germline, CDR1 is MGHDK and CDR2 SYGVNS. The CDR3 is made up of 14 amino acids. DNA of the CDR3: TGTGCCAGCAGGGTAGGGGGGGATGGCACTGAAGCTTTCTTT. This codes for CASRVGGDGTEAFF.

The chain uses TRBV4-2 and TRBJ2-5; D may match TRBD1 or TRBD2 (6 bases each). CDR3 length equals 15 residues. The germline CDR1 and CDR2 sequences are LGHNA and YNFKEQ. Trimming removed 1 base at V and 2 bases at J, with 11 bases between. The CDR3 sequence is CASSQGGGIQETQYF. The CDR3, as DNA: TGTGCCAGCAGCCAAGGAGGGGGGATTCAAGAGACCCAGTACTTC.

This chain joins TRBV5-4 and TRBJ2-7; 8 nucleotides agree with TRBD2. The trim removed 5 bases at V and 2 bases at J, leaving 3 bases unmatched. The length of the CDR3 is 13 residues. The germline gives CDR1 SGHNT, CDR2 YYREEE (reference sequence). Written as DNA, the CDR3 is TGTGCCAGCAGTGTCGGGGGGGCCTACGAGCAGTACTTC. This sequence encodes CASSVGGAYEQYF.

The rearrangement joins TRBV18 to TRBJ2-2, with 10 bases that match TRBD2. V lost 2 bases and J lost 4; bases outside the gene matches: 7. CDR3 length: 17 amino acids. Germline lookup yields CDR1 KGHSH and CDR2 LQKENI. For the CDR3, the DNA is TGTGCCAGCTCACCATCACTAGCGGGGACTGGCACCGGGGAGCTGTTTTTT. It yields the protein CASSPSLAGTGTGELFF.